This TCR beta chain was captured by sequencing in a study of blood T cell repertoires in COVID-19. Study details: Sites in the United States, Italy and Spain provided acute and convalescent COVID-19 samples. T cells, B-cell-depleted T cells, or PBMCs supplied cDNA or gDNA.

The CDR3 has 15 residues. V shed 8 bases, J shed 4 bases, and the junction held 14 bases outside the gene matches. Germline V gene lookup returns CDR1 GTSNPN and CDR2 SVGIG (reference sequence). Original processing methods: Researchers report that nucleated cell counts were estimated from reference gene primer amplification. Sequencing used immunoSEQ multiplex PCR; TCRdb keeps in-frame clones, though not all of them. V and J calls and clone size are given by that table; D and trimming were obtained from the DNA. This sample yields about 70,000 clones, of which roughly 86% are seen a single time; over 1.2% belongs to the top ten.

The rearrangement links TRBV30 to TRBJ2-3, with 8 bases matching TRBD2. The sequenced material came from peripheral blood. The clonotype was recovered from a man in his sixties with acute or convalescent COVID-19. The CDR3 sequence: CASRPRGGRSDTQYF. CDR3 coding DNA: TGTGCCAGCCGGCCACGGGGGGGCCGTTCAGATACGCAGTATTTT.